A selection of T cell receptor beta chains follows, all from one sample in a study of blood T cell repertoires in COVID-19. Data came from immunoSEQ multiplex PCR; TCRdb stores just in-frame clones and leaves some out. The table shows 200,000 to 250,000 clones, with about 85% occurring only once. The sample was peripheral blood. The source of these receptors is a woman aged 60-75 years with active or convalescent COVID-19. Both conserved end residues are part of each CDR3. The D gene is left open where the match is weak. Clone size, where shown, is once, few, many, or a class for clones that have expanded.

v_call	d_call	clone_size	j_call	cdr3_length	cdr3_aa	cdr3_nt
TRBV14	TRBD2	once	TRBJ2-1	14	CASSQELADNEQFF	TGTGCCAGCAGCCAAGAACTAGCGGACAATGAGCAGTTCTTC
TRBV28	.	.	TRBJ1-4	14	CASSFGGDSEKLFF	TGTGCCAGCAGTTTTGGGGGCGACTCGGAAAAACTGTTTTTT
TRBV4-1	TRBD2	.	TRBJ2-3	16	CASSQVQRESTDTQYF	TGCGCCAGCAGCCAAGTGCAGCGGGAGAGCACAGATACGCAGTATTTT
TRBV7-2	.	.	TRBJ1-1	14	CASSLVGGRTEAFF	TGTGCCAGCAGCTTAGTTGGGGGCCGGACTGAAGCTTTCTTT
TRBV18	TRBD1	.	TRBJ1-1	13	CASSQDRATEAFF	TGTGCCAGCTCACAAGACAGGGCGACTGAAGCTTTCTTT
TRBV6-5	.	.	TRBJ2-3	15	CASSYVQGGADTQYF	TGTGCCAGCAGTTACGTACAGGGAGGGGCAGATACGCAGTATTTT
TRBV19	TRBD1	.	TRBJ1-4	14	CASRNRDRGEKLFF	TGTGCCAGTAGGAATAGGGACAGGGGAGAAAAACTGTTTTTT
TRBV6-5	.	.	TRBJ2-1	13	CASNNQTHNEQFF	TGTGCCAGCAACAACCAAACCCACAATGAGCAGTTCTTC
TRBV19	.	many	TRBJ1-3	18	CASSFGGLHALSGNTIYF	TGTGCCAGTAGTTTCGGGGGTCTCCACGCTCTCTCTGGAAACACCATATATTTT
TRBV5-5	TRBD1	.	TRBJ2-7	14	CASSLTGVDYEQYF	TGTGCCAGCAGCTTGACAGGGGTGGACTACGAGCAGTACTTC
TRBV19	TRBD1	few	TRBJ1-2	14	CASSIPGTGAGYTF	TGTGCCAGTAGTATACCCGGGACAGGGGCAGGCTACACCTTC
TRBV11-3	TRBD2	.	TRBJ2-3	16	CASSFGVAGGTDTQYF	TGTGCCAGCAGCTTCGGGGTAGCGGGGGGTACAGATACGCAGTATTTT
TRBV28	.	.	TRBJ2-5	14	CASSLVAVQETQYF	TGTGCCAGCAGTTTGGTAGCAGTCCAAGAGACCCAGTACTTC
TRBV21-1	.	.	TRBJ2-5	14	CASSKGAKWETQYF	TGTGCCAGCAGCAAAGGGGCCAAATGGGAGACCCAGTACTTC
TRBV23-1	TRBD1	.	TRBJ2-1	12	CASMGTGNEQFF	TGCGCCAGCATGGGGACAGGGAATGAGCAGTTCTTC
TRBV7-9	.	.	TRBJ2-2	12	CASTPRTGELFF	TGTGCCAGCACCCCTCGTACCGGGGAGCTGTTTTTT
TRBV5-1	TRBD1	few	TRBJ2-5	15	CASSSTDRGQETQYF	TGCGCCAGCAGCTCGACGGACAGGGGGCAAGAGACCCAGTACTTC
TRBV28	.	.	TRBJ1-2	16	CASSPPEGATNYGYTF	TGTGCCAGCAGTCCCCCGGAAGGGGCAACTAACTATGGCTACACCTTC
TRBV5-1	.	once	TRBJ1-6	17	CASSLRGSGSYNSPLHF	TGCGCCAGCAGCTTGCGAGGTTCCGGGTCCTATAATTCACCCCTCCACTTT
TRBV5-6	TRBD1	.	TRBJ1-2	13	CASSDPGQGGYTF	TGTGCCAGCAGCGACCCGGGACAGGGAGGCTACACCTTC
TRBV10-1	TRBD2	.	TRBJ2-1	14	CASSASGNTQGQFF	TGCGCCAGCAGTGCTAGCGGTAATACCCAGGGGCAGTTCTTC
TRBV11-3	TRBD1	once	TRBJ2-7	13	CASSLRQGYEQYF	TGTGCCAGCAGCTTACGACAGGGCTACGAGCAGTACTTC
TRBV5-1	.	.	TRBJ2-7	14	CASSPAFSSYEQYF	TGCGCCAGCAGCCCCGCCTTTAGCTCCTACGAGCAGTACTTC
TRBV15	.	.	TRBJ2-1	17	CATSRDVTSAGYNEQFF	TGTGCCACCAGCAGAGATGTAACCTCGGCGGGTTACAATGAGCAGTTCTTC
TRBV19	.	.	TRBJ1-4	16	CASSTRGSVSNEKLFF	TGTGCCAGTAGCACCAGGGGTTCAGTGTCTAATGAAAAACTGTTTTTT
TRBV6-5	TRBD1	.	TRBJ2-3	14	CASSPRQGPDTQYF	TGTGCCAGCAGTCCTCGACAGGGTCCAGATACGCAGTATTTT
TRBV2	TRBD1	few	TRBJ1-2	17	CASSEGAGGVLDYGYTF	TGTGCCAGCAGTGAAGGGGCAGGGGGAGTACTGGACTATGGCTACACCTTC
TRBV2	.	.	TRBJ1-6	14	CASSVGRDNSPLHF	TGTGCCAGCAGTGTCGGGAGGGATAATTCACCCCTCCACTTT
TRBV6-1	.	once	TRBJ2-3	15	CASTHRRGGTDTQYF	TGTGCCAGCACCCACCGGAGGGGGGGTACAGATACGCAGTATTTT
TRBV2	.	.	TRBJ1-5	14	CASSTDYSNQPQHF	TGTGCCAGCAGTACAGATTATAGCAATCAGCCCCAGCATTTT
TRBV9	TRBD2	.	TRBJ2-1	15	CASSPGLAGEGEQFF	TGTGCCAGCAGCCCAGGACTAGCGGGAGAAGGGGAGCAGTTCTTC
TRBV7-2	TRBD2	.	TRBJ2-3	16	CASSLRERGYTDTQYF	TGTGCCAGCAGCTTAAGGGAGCGGGGGTACACAGATACGCAGTATTTT
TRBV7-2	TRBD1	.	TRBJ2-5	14	CASSPGQLQETQYF	TGTGCCAGCAGCCCGGGACAGCTACAAGAGACCCAGTACTTC
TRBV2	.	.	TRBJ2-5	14	CASSEGQGQETQYF	TGTGCCAGCAGTGAGGGGCAGGGCCAAGAGACCCAGTACTTC
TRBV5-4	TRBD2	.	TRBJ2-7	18	CASSSGPLAGGFRYEQYF	TGTGCCAGCAGCTCCGGCCCCCTAGCGGGAGGCTTTAGGTACGAGCAGTACTTC
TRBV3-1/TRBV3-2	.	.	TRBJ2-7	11	CASSIGYEQYF	TGTGCCAGCAGCATCGGCTACGAGCAGTACTTC
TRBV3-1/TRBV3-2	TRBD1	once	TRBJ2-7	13	CASSPTDREGQYF	TGTGCCAGCAGCCCCACGGACAGGGAAGGGCAGTACTTC
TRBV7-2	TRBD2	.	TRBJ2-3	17	CASSWRLAGGSTDTQYF	TGTGCCAGCAGCTGGCGCCTAGCGGGAGGTAGCACAGATACGCAGTATTTT
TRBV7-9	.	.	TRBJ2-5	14	CASSLAAGQETQYF	TGTGCCAGCAGCTTAGCGGCGGGACAAGAGACCCAGTACTTC
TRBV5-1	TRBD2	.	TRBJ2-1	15	CASSSTSAPYNEQFF	TGCGCCAGCAGCAGTACTAGCGCGCCCTACAATGAGCAGTTCTTC
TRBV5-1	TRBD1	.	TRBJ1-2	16	CASSLAGDRGTYGYTF	TGCGCCAGCAGCTTGGCGGGAGACAGGGGGACCTATGGCTACACCTTC
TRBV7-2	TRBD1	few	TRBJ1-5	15	CASSPIRGRNQPQHF	TGTGCCAGCAGCCCGATTAGGGGGCGTAATCAGCCCCAGCATTTT
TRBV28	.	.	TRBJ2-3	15	CASSPPGAGTDTQYF	TGTGCCAGCAGTCCCCCGGGAGCCGGCACAGATACGCAGTATTTT
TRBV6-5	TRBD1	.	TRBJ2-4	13	CASQGVAKNIQYF	TGTGCCAGCCAGGGGGTAGCCAAAAACATTCAGTACTTC
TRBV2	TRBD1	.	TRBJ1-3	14	CASRGDRGQNTIYF	TGTGCCAGCAGAGGGGACAGGGGGCAGAACACCATATATTTT
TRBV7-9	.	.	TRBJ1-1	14	CASSLDRGTLGAFF	TGTGCCAGCAGCTTAGACCGGGGGACCCTTGGAGCTTTCTTT
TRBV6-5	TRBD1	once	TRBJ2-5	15	CASSGDRGEWETQYF	TGTGCCAGCAGCGGGGACAGGGGGGAGTGGGAGACCCAGTACTTC
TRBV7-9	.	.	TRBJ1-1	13	CASRRALNTEAFF	TGTGCCAGCAGACGAGCTCTGAACACTGAAGCTTTCTTT
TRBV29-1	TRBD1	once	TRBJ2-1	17	CSVEGDRSQFAYNEQFF	TGCAGCGTTGAAGGGGACAGAAGTCAGTTTGCCTACAATGAGCAGTTCTTC
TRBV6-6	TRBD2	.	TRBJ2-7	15	CASSSPTSVAYEQYF	TGTGCCAGCAGTTCCCCTACTAGCGTCGCCTACGAGCAGTACTTC
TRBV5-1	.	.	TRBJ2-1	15	CASSLSTAHYNEQFF	TGCGCCAGCAGCTTGTCGACAGCTCACTACAATGAGCAGTTCTTC